This TCR beta chain was sequenced in a study of cytomegalovirus exposure and HLA in healthy donors. General study results and limits: Rarity characterized most TCR sequences, yet some public TCRs appeared in many donors. More clonal expansion characterized HLA-associated TCR beta chains than equally common others in a later analysis.

V dropped 0 bases and J dropped 2 bases, with 20 bases sitting between them. The germline V gene has CDR1 MGHRA and CDR2 YSYEKL. The length of the CDR3 is 19 residues. The PCR made use of 60 Vbeta and 13 Jbeta primers. Libraries were prepared by immunoSEQ multiplex PCR; TCRdb keeps only in-frame clonotypes and omits some of them. The data contain 95,000 to 150,000 clones, 81% of them singletons. Points on this clone: Its target is unknown.

The origin of this receptor is a woman in her forties in good health and CMV-seronegative. The sequenced sample consisted of PBMCs. The chain carries TRBV4-1 and TRBJ1-3; the D gene is possibly TRBD1 (5 bases). In DNA form, the CDR3 reads TGCGCCAGCAGCCAAGAAAGTAGCGCAGGGTGGGGGGCTGGAAACACCATATATTTT. It codes for CASSQESSAGWGAGNTIYF.